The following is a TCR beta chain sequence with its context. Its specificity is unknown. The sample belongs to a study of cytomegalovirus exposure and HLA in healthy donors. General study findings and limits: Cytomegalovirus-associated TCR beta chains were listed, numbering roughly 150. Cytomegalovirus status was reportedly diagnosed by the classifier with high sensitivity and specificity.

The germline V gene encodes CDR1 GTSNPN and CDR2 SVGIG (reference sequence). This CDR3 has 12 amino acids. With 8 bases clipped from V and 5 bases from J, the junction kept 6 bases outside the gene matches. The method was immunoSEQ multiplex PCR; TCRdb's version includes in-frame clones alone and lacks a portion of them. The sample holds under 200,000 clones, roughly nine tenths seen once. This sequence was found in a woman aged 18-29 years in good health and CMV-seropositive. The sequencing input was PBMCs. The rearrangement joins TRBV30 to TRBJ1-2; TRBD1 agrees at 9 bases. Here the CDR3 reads CAEGQGPYGYTF. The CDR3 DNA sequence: TGTGCCGAGGGACAGGGTCCTTATGGCTACACCTTC.